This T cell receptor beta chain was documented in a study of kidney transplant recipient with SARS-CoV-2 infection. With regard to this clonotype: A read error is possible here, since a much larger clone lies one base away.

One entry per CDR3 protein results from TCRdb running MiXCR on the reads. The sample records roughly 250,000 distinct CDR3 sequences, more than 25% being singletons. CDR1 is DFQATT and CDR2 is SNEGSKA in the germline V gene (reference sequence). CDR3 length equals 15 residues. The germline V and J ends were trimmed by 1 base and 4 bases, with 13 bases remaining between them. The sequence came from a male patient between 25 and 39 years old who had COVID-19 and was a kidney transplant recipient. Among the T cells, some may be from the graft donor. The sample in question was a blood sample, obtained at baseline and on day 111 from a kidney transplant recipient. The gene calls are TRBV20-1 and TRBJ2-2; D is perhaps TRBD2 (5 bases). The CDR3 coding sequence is TGCAGTGCTAGAGTTGGCCGAGAGGGCACCGGGGAGCTGTTTTTT. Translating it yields CSARVGREGTGELFF.